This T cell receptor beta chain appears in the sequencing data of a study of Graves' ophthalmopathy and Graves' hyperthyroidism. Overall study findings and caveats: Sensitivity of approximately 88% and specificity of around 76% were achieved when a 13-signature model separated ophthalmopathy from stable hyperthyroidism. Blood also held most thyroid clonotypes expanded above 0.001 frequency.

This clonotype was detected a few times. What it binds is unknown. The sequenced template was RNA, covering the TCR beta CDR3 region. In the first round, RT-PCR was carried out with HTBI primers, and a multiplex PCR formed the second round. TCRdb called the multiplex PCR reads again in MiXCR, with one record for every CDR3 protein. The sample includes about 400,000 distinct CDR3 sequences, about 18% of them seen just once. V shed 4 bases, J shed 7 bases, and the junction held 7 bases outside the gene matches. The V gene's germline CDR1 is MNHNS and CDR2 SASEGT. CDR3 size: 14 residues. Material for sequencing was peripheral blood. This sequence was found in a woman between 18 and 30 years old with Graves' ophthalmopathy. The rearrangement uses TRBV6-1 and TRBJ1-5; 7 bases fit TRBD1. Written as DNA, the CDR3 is TGTGCCAGCAGTGGAAGGGGGCATGGGCAGCCCCAGCATTTT. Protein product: CASSGRGHGQPQHF.